Listed below are T cell receptor beta chains from one sample, sequenced in a study of blood T cell repertoires in COVID-19. Produced via immunoSEQ multiplex PCR; TCRdb's table is partial and in-frame only. The sample consists of some 110,000 clones, around four fifths of them appearing once. The specimen sequenced was peripheral blood. These receptors were taken from a woman in her sixties or seventies with acute or convalescent COVID-19. Each CDR3 is given with its conserved first and last residue. The D gene is left open where the match is weak. Clone size appears in some rows only: once, few, many, or a class for an expanded clone.

clone_size cdr3_length j_call d_call v_call cdr3_aa cdr3_nt
NA 16 TRBJ1-2 NA TRBV5-4 CASSLGGVTGNYGYTF TGTGCCAGCAGCTTGGGAGGGGTGACAGGAAACTATGGCTACACCTTC
NA 15 TRBJ1-5 NA TRBV23-1 CASCGRTGPGQPQHF TGCGCCAGCTGTGGCCGTACAGGGCCAGGTCAGCCCCAGCATTTT
few 13 TRBJ1-1 NA TRBV9 CASSVQKNTEAFF TGTGCCAGCAGCGTACAGAAGAACACTGAAGCTTTCTTT
NA 17 TRBJ2-5 TRBD2 TRBV4-2 CASSQNGLAVLQETQYF TGTGCCAGCAGCCAAAACGGACTAGCGGTCCTCCAAGAGACCCAGTACTTC
NA 12 TRBJ1-3 NA TRBV12-3/TRBV12-4 CASISSGNTIYF TGTGCCAGCATATCGTCTGGAAACACCATATATTTT
many 13 TRBJ1-2 NA TRBV12-3/TRBV12-4 CASSLQGYYGYTF TGTGCCAGCAGTCTTCAGGGTTACTATGGCTACACCTTC
NA 14 TRBJ1-1 NA TRBV5-6 CASSFGRVNTEAFF TGTGCCAGCAGCTTTGGCAGGGTTAACACTGAAGCTTTCTTT
NA 15 TRBJ1-3 NA TRBV19 CASSPGGFQGNTIYF TGTGCCAGTAGTCCCGGAGGGTTCCAAGGAAACACCATATATTTT
NA 14 TRBJ1-4 NA TRBV10-3 CAISEMGGEEKLFF TGTGCCATCAGTGAGATGGGGGGGGAGGAAAAACTGTTTTTT
NA 14 TRBJ1-3 TRBD1 TRBV29-1 CSVVPRQGFNTIYF TGCAGCGTGGTTCCGAGACAGGGATTTAACACCATATATTTT
NA 14 TRBJ1-1 NA TRBV5-1 CASSLGQGRTEAFF TGCGCCAGCAGCTTGGGCCAGGGGCGGACTGAAGCTTTCTTT
NA 14 TRBJ2-7 TRBD2 TRBV6-5 CASRPLAGDYEQYF TGTGCCAGCAGACCGCTAGCGGGAGACTACGAGCAGTACTTC
NA 13 TRBJ1-1 NA TRBV7-2 CASSLWGGPEAFF TGTGCCAGCAGCTTATGGGGGGGACCTGAAGCTTTCTTT
NA 14 TRBJ1-2 NA TRBV19 CASSILATERGYTF TGTGCCAGTAGTATATTGGCGACCGAGCGTGGCTACACCTTC
NA 18 TRBJ2-7 TRBD1 TRBV18 CASSRRDPGQGFSYEQYF TGTGCCAGCTCGCGTAGGGATCCCGGACAGGGGTTTTCCTACGAGCAGTACTTC
NA 13 TRBJ1-1 NA TRBV10-3 CAIQRDMNTEAFF TGTGCCATCCAGAGGGACATGAACACTGAAGCTTTCTTT
NA 15 TRBJ2-7 TRBD1 TRBV9 CASSVRDRGGYEQYF TGTGCCAGCAGCGTGCGGGACAGGGGAGGATACGAGCAGTACTTC
NA 13 TRBJ2-2 TRBD1 TRBV10-3 CAGGQGGTGELFF TGTGCCGGTGGACAGGGCGGCACCGGGGAGCTGTTTTTT
NA 13 TRBJ1-2 TRBD1 TRBV4-1 CASSQGVTGGHTF TGCGCCAGCAGCCAAGGAGTGACAGGGGGCCACACCTTC
NA 15 TRBJ2-1 NA TRBV5-5 CASSLGLLGRNEQFF TGTGCCAGCAGCTTGGGACTCCTGGGGAGGAATGAGCAGTTCTTC
once 13 TRBJ2-7 NA TRBV28 CASSLTGFYEQYF TGTGCCAGCAGTTTAACCGGGTTCTACGAGCAGTACTTC
NA 13 TRBJ2-3 NA TRBV5-4 CASSSPRVDTQYF TGTGCCAGCAGCTCCCCCAGGGTAGATACGCAGTATTTT
NA 15 TRBJ2-1 TRBD2 TRBV5-1 CASSSRGGSRNEQFF TGCGCCAGCAGCTCCCGCGGCGGGAGTCGCAATGAGCAGTTCTTC
NA 12 TRBJ1-1 NA TRBV7-9 CASSFSGGEAFF TGTGCCAGCAGCTTCAGCGGGGGAGAAGCTTTCTTT
NA 12 TRBJ2-1 TRBD2 TRBV12-3/TRBV12-4 CASSFGGNEQFF TGTGCCAGCAGTTTCGGGGGGAATGAGCAGTTCTTC
NA 15 TRBJ2-1 TRBD1 TRBV12-5 CASGPTGGPLNEQFF TGTGCTAGTGGCCCCACAGGGGGCCCCCTGAATGAGCAGTTCTTC
once 15 TRBJ2-1 TRBD2 TRBV2 CASSGGLGGYNEQFF TGTGCCAGCAGTGGGGGACTAGGGGGGTACAATGAGCAGTTCTTC
NA 14 TRBJ1-1 NA TRBV11-3 CASSLTGWSTEAFF TGTGCCAGCAGCTTAACAGGGTGGAGCACTGAAGCTTTCTTT
once 14 TRBJ2-5 TRBD1 TRBV2 CASKRTGSSETQYF TGTGCCAGCAAACGGACAGGGTCATCAGAGACCCAGTACTTC
few 13 TRBJ1-4 NA TRBV7-2 CASSGGPNEKLFF TGTGCCAGCAGCGGGGGCCCCAATGAAAAACTGTTTTTT
NA 17 TRBJ2-7 NA TRBV3-1/TRBV3-2 CASSQVPDVGGPYEQYF TGTGCCAGCAGCCAAGTCCCGGACGTCGGAGGACCCTACGAGCAGTACTTC
NA 15 TRBJ2-3 TRBD2 TRBV7-2 CASSGGGALTDTQYF TGTGCCAGCTCAGGCGGGGGGGCCTTAACAGATACGCAGTATTTT
NA 12 TRBJ1-1 NA TRBV21-1 CASTLEGTEAFF TGTGCCAGCACCCTAGAGGGAACTGAAGCTTTCTTT
once 14 TRBJ2-7 NA TRBV6-6 CASSYPGFPYEQYF TGTGCCAGCAGTTACCCAGGGTTCCCCTACGAGCAGTACTTC
NA 13 TRBJ1-6 NA TRBV6-1 CASSEAPNSPLHF TGTGCCAGCAGTGAAGCCCCAAATTCACCCCTCCACTTT
NA 14 TRBJ1-1 TRBD1 TRBV19 CASRDRAVNTEAFF TGTGCCAGCCGGGACAGAGCCGTGAACACTGAAGCTTTCTTT
NA 14 TRBJ2-5 TRBD2 TRBV29-1 CSVELAGEGETQYF TGCAGCGTTGAACTAGCGGGAGAAGGGGAGACCCAGTACTTC
NA 13 TRBJ1-2 NA TRBV9 CASSVAGNYGYTF TGTGCCAGCAGCGTAGCAGGGAACTATGGCTACACCTTC
few 14 TRBJ2-7 NA TRBV10-3 CAISPSVGGYEQYF TGTGCCATCAGTCCCTCGGTCGGGGGCTACGAGCAGTACTTC
NA 14 TRBJ1-1 TRBD1 TRBV4-1 CASSQGQGRTEAFF TGCGCCAGCAGCCAGGGACAGGGAAGGACTGAAGCTTTCTTT
NA 16 TRBJ1-1 TRBD1 TRBV18 CASSFRGFDENTEAFF TGTGCCAGCTCCTTCAGGGGGTTCGACGAGAACACTGAAGCTTTCTTT
NA 15 TRBJ2-5 NA TRBV15 CATSRDNGQQETQYF TGTGCCACCAGCAGAGACAACGGACAGCAAGAGACCCAGTACTTC
NA 13 TRBJ2-5 NA TRBV5-6 CASSFNARETQYF TGTGCCAGCAGCTTTAACGCGAGGGAGACCCAGTACTTC
NA 13 TRBJ1-1 NA TRBV30 CAWSVNRDTEAFF TGTGCCTGGAGTGTAAACAGGGACACTGAAGCTTTCTTT
NA 15 TRBJ2-1 NA TRBV4-1 CASSLYTQRSNEQFF TGCGCCAGCAGCCTTTATACCCAGCGAAGCAATGAGCAGTTCTTC
NA 16 TRBJ1-5 NA TRBV28 CASSLPRDISNQPQHF TGTGCCAGCAGTTTACCCAGGGACATTAGCAATCAGCCCCAGCATTTT
NA 16 TRBJ2-3 NA TRBV9 CASSVDNSPSTDTQYF TGTGCCAGCAGCGTAGATAACAGCCCTAGCACAGATACGCAGTATTTT
NA 13 TRBJ1-1 TRBD1 TRBV11-2 CASSLQGATEAFF TGTGCCAGCAGCTTACAGGGGGCTACTGAAGCTTTCTTT
NA 20 TRBJ2-6 TRBD2 TRBV7-8 CASSLGLAGALGTGANVLTF TGTGCCAGCAGCTTAGGTCTAGCGGGAGCCTTAGGAACCGGGGCCAACGTCCTGACTTTC
NA 15 TRBJ1-1 NA TRBV28 CASGESRASNTEAFF TGTGCCAGCGGAGAATCCAGGGCGAGTAACACTGAAGCTTTCTTT
once 16 TRBJ2-5 TRBD2 TRBV7-6 CASSLGTAGGGETQYF TGTGCCAGCAGCTTAGGTACAGCGGGAGGGGGAGAGACCCAGTACTTC
NA 15 TRBJ1-6 TRBD1 TRBV19 CASSPAGTGYSPLHF TGTGCCAGTAGTCCGGCCGGGACAGGGTATTCACCCCTCCACTTT
NA 14 TRBJ2-7 TRBD1 TRBV5-1 CASSLGDRVYEQYF TGCGCCAGCAGCTTGGGGGACAGGGTCTACGAGCAGTACTTC
NA 15 TRBJ1-2 NA TRBV11-3 CASSRGGGNNYGYTF TGTGCCAGCAGCCGCGGGGGGGGGAATAACTATGGCTACACCTTC
once 13 TRBJ1-5 NA TRBV7-8 CASSLGRNQPQHF TGTGCCAGCAGCCTCGGTCGCAATCAGCCCCAGCATTTT
NA 16 TRBJ2-3 TRBD2 TRBV6-5 CASSSPSGASTDTQYF TGTGCCAGCAGTTCCCCCAGCGGGGCTAGCACAGATACGCAGTATTTT
NA 12 TRBJ1-1 NA TRBV29-1 CSVGLVNTEAFF TGCAGCGTTGGTTTAGTGAACACTGAAGCTTTCTTT